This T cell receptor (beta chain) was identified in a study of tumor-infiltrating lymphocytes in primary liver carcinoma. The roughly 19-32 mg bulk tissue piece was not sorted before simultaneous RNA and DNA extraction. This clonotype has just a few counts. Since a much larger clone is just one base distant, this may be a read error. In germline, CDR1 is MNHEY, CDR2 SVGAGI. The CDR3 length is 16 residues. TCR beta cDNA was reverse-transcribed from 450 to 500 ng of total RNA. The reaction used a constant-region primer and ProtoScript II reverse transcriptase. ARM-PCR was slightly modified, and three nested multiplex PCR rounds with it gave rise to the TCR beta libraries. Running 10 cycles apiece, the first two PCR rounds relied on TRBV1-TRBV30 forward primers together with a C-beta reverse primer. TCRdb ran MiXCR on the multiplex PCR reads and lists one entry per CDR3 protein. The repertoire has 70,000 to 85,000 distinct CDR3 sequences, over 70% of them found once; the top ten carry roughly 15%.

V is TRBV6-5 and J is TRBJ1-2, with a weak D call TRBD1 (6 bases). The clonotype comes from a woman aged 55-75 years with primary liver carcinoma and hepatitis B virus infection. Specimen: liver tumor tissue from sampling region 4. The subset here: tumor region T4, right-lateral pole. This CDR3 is CASSYSAGVARSGCTF. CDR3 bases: TGTGCCAGCAGTTACTCTGCAGGGGTGGCGAGGAGTGGCTGCACCTTC.